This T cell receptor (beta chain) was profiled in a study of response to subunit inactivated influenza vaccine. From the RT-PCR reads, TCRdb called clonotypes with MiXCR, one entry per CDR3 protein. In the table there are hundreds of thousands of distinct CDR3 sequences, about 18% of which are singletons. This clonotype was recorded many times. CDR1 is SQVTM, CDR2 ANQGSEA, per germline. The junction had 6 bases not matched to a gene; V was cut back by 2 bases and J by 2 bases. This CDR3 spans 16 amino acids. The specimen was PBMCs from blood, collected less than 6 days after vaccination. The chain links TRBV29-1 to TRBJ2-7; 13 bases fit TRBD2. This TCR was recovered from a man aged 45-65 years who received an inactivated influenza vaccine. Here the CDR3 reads CSVELGTSGVTYEQYF. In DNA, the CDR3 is TGCAGCGTTGAACTTGGGACTAGCGGGGTGACCTACGAGCAGTACTTC.